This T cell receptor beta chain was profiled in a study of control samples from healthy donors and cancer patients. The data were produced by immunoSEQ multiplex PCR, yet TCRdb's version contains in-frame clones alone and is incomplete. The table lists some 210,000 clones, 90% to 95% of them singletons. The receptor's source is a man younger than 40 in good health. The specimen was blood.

CDR3 sequence reads: CATSDGQGPNQPQHF. DNA for the CDR3: TGTGCCACCAGTGATGGACAGGGTCCCAATCAGCCCCAGCATTTT. The chain employs TRBV24-1 and TRBJ1-5; TRBD1 aligns across 8 bases. Germline CDR1 KGHDR, CDR2 SFDVKD. CDR3 length: 15 amino acids. Trimming took 3 bases from V and 3 from J; bases not matched to a gene: 3.